This T cell receptor (beta chain) is drawn from a study of fetal regulatory T cell absence and autoimmunity (dated by TCRdb to 2016 to 2017). A note on the overall study: Exocrine pancreas autoimmunity was seen in the IPEX patients without clinical diabetes. Overall study results and their limits: Cord blood and pancreas had broadly similar TRB gene family usage, which resembled published neonatal and adult repertoires. The oligoclonal enrichment was interpreted as support for antigen-driven autoimmunity occurring in the pancreas before birth in IPEX syndrome. Significant oligoclonal enrichment of the TCR compartment was observed in pancreas versus cord blood, with some top clones enriched more than 80-fold.

The DNeasy Blood and Tissue Kit was used to extract roughly 1.9-3.2 ug of genomic DNA from either umbilical cord blood or frozen pancreas. Amplification and barcoding of TCRbeta CDR3 regions were carried out by two-step multiplex PCR on the immunoSEQ human TCRbeta survey platform. Sequencing of the libraries was done on Illumina instruments, and IgH was sequenced in parallel from the same samples. In the authors' own workflow: Raw reads were filtered against IMGT V, D, J definitions and were binned using a nearest-neighbor algorithm so that PCR and sequencing errors were removed. A clone was defined as an identical nucleotide sequence, and differential abundance between tissues was tested with a Fisher exact test for each clone using a pFDR threshold of p<0.01. Clones with frequencies too low for statistical inference were excluded by a minimum inclusion filter of 10 in either sample. The immunoSEQ Analyzer was used for pairwise clonal comparisons, while IMGT tools were used to assess gene family usage. TCRdb holds this immuneACCESS table with in-frame rearrangements only. Some clones are missing; in checked studies, unresolved V genes explain under half, and the rest has no known cause. The D gene and trimming were derived from the DNA, and the V and J assignments and clone size from that table. The sample profile shows some 44,000 clones; about 80% of them were found once. Around 0.43% of the sample lies in the top ten.

As concerns this clone: What antigen it recognizes has not been identified. Nothing much larger sits one base from this clone, and base qualities are not available.

Via the germline V gene (reference sequence), CDR1 is GTSNPN and CDR2 SVGIG. Inclusive of the bounding cysteine and phenylalanine, the CDR3 is 14 residues long. The read is trimmed to its CDR3 DNA, 42 bases read in frame from base 1. Relative to germline, V is missing 0 bases and J is missing 4 bases, with 5 bases of the junction outside any gene match. The clonotype was recovered from a newborn boy with IPEX syndrome. The sequenced sample was cord blood. The chain joins TRBV30 to TRBJ1-2; TRBD1 agrees with 7 junctional bases. The base sequence is TGTGCCTGGAGTGTAGAGGGGGCACTCTATGGCTACACCTTC. This gives the protein CAWSVEGALYGYTF. Here the CDR3 is joined to the reference TRBV30 and TRBJ1-2 genes, and the full variable domain is: SQTIHQWPATLVQPVGSPLSLECTVEGTSNPNLYWYRQAAGRGLQLLFYSVGIGQISSEVPQNLSASRPQDRQFILSSKKLLLSDSGFYLCAWSVEGALYGYTFGSGTRLTVV.